Given below is one TCR beta chain in context. Researchers prepared the TCRbeta library using unique molecular identifiers, the study reports. Each CDR3 protein is one row after TCRdb ran MiXCR on the PCR reads. The table includes approximately 640,000 distinct CDR3 sequences, roughly 17% detected once. The data were obtained in a study of T-cell reconstitution after alpha-beta-depleted transplantation in children. This CDR3 has 14 amino acids. Trimming removed 3 bases at V and 9 bases at J, with 18 bases between. The germline CDR1 and CDR2 sequences are DFQATT and SNEGSKA (reference sequence). The chain combines TRBV20-1 with TRBJ1-5; a possible D gene is TRBD1 (5 bases). The source of this sequence is a human donor who donated a stem cell graft to a child with acute myeloid leukemia. Sequenced here: PBMCs from the stem cell graft donor, sampled from the stem cell graft. The CDR3 DNA follows: TGCAGTGCTAGTAAGGGCAGGGTGGGGGGGCCCCAGCATTTT. Translated: CSASKGRVGGPQHF.